This T cell receptor beta chain was profiled in a study of cytomegalovirus exposure and HLA in healthy donors (dated by TCRdb to 2017 to 2019). General notes on the study: An earlier analysis of a few hundred of the donors reported approximately 300 Gb of sequence data and 90 million to 120 million unique TCR beta sequences obtained from roughly 170 million T cells. Roughly 5 DR-DQ haplotypes were handled as single units for association and clustering, since linkage in the cohort was strong. A separate validation cohort of about 110 different subjects was used in addition to the 666-subject first cohort. The study aimed to test whether signatures of past pathogen exposure could be identified by cataloging public T cell receptors. An early release covering roughly 600 HLA-typed donors comprised around 300 gigabases of sequencing data and some 79 million unique TCR sequences. Among around 400 genotyped donors of the cohort, an average of approximately 230,000 unique TCR beta nucleotide sequences were sequenced per donor, around 20% of them non-productive. A later analysis re-analyzed previously published TCR beta repertoires from approximately 700 donors and added high-resolution HLA genotyping to study TCR occurrence patterns. The study combined high-throughput TCR immunosequencing, statistical association of individual TCRs with disease status, and machine learning to predict cytomegalovirus infection status. Rather than drawing on any new phenotypic data, the later analysis identified candidate immune exposures from TCR beta sequences and the way those sequences occurred across donors. All discovery cohort repertoires had been generated using a single sequencing platform. Genome-wide SNP genotypes for about three fifths of the roughly 700 donors were used in a later genetic analysis, which treated that subset as a discovery cohort. To decide whether each TCR beta V gene segment behaved as functional or pseudogenic, an earlier analysis of several hundred of the donors relied on high-throughput TCR beta sequencing. The study profiled the T cell repertoires of about 640 subjects by immunosequencing and related them to cytomegalovirus serostatus. Both class I and class II loci were covered by HLA typing, at four-digit resolution. Donor age, sex, ethnicity and CMV serostatus were compiled alongside the repertoire data. The number of donors typed differed by locus, with roughly 629-640 for A, B, C, DRB1 and DQB1, 522 for DQA1, 606 for DPA1, and approximately 470 for DPB1. The genetic ancestry cluster associated with self-reported Caucasian donors included roughly four fifths of the 398 genotyped donors.

What the authors observed across the whole study: The only immune exposure information available for the cohort was CMV serostatus. A total of around 150 TCR beta chains were listed by the study as associated with cytomegalovirus. According to a later genetic analysis, donors in an Asian-associated ancestry cluster had fewer N-insertions in productive TCRs than the approximately 710-donor mean. Cytomegalovirus status was reported to be diagnosed by the classifier with high specificity and sensitivity in both the original and validation cohorts. In a later analysis, HLA-associated TCR beta chains were found to be more clonally expanded and to have lower generation probabilities than equally common non-associated chains. Because HLA typing was missing for some donors at each locus, association tests included only the typed subset. Correlated functional status among segregating V segments might reflect linkage disequilibrium, but an unknown experimental factor could not be ruled out. Specific HLA alleles were associated with 15,000 to 20,000 TCR beta sequences at a false discovery rate of 0.05 in a later analysis. In a later analysis, several top co-occurrence clusters were reported to appear linked to parvovirus B19, influenza, CMV and Epstein-Barr virus. Most CMV-associated TCR beta chains appeared to be HLA-restricted in a later analysis, and the HLA associations seemed to be driven largely by CMV exposure. Strong co-occurrence of HLA alleles, especially DR and DQ, made assigning TCR associations to individual alleles difficult. The cohort was sequenced for TCR beta chains only, and without alpha or paired-chain data the features that could be detected were limited. Some IMGT-functional V segments, including TRBV6-2 and TRBV6-3, could not be distinguished by the 87-base-pair reads and were therefore excluded. A later genetic analysis associated a missense DCLRE1C variant with V-gene and J-gene trimming of TCR beta chains, and an independent cohort replicated the association. The authors suggested that the approach could potentially be extended to other disease states and immunological phenotypes. A further reported finding was that TCR beta sequences accurately predicted the HLA-A and HLA-B alleles for most subjects in the first cohort. The sequencing pipeline was judged likely to have produced a cluster of highly shared sequence variants as a technical artifact. In an earlier analysis of several hundred of the donors, most TCR beta V segments were observed in productive rearrangements about 90% or about 30% of the time, broadly matching IMGT annotations. Three of the identified cytomegalovirus-associated TCR beta chains were confirmed in vitro to be specific for cytomegalovirus antigens. Roughly 15 rarely observed V segments, including chromosome 9 orphons, were excluded from the earlier analysis of about 500 of the donors because counts were too low. A later analysis found that TCR association rates varied across HLA loci, with DRB1 alleles showing the most associated TCRs and HLA-C alleles the fewest. Across donors, most TCR sequences were observed very rarely, whereas some public TCRs were present in many individuals. Presence/absence analyses assumed roughly uniform sequencing depth across donors, an assumption that may not hold.

In total, 500 to 700 healthy bone marrow donors made up the cohort. At the time of sampling, every cohort member was nominally healthy, though immune exposures that went unrecorded were likely present. The donor tested CMV seropositive, placing the donor among the approximately 310 seropositive members of the cohort. Each donor provided a peripheral blood sample, and peripheral blood mononuclear cells were used for TCR beta sequencing. Genomic DNA extraction from the blood cell samples was performed with the Qiagen DNeasy Blood Extraction Kit. In the case of this clone: What this receptor recognizes is not known. Base quality data are lacking; no much larger clone is found one base away.

The library was obtained by the immunoSEQ multiplex PCR assay. For the multiplex PCR, a mixture combining 60 forward primers for TCR Vbeta segments and 13 reverse primers for TCR Jbeta segments was used. Amplification of the CDR3 region of rearranged TCR beta genes was performed with a multiplex PCR assay on genomic DNA. The amplified TCR beta libraries were sequenced on the Illumina HiSeq System as 87-base-pair reads. Per the original workflow: Across the 640 or so repertoires, a later analysis counted roughly 77 million unique TCR beta chains, around 10 million of which were shared by at least two donors. A nearest-neighbor algorithm error-corrected the raw reads and collapsed the reads into unique sequences, merging closely related sequences to remove PCR and sequencing errors. V, D and J gene segments were assigned by aligning CDR3 sequences to IMGT reference sequences. For a sequence to be retained, a match of at least six nucleotides to both a V gene segment and a J gene segment was required. A rearrangement was called productive if the CDR3 had no stop codons and remained in frame with V and J, and every other rearrangement was called non-productive. CDR3 was defined according to IMGT convention as the region running from the second conserved V-encoded cysteine to the conserved J-encoded phenylalanine. Sequences without an unambiguous match to a single V gene segment were excluded from the earlier analysis of a few hundred of the donors. An earlier analysis of just under 600 of the donors called V segments functional above 56.7% productive rearrangements and segregating when the between-donor standard deviation exceeded 5%. A statistical classification framework was developed to diagnose cytomegalovirus status using the catalog of TCR beta chain sequences. In a later analysis, TCR nucleotide sequences were compared against IMGT/GENE-DB human TR gene sequences so that V and J genes could be assigned. A later analysis assigned CDR3 sequences and most-parsimonious VDJ recombination scenarios with the TCRdist pipeline. In a later analysis, each TCR beta chain was defined by its CDR3 amino acid sequence together with its V-gene family, and reads lacking a unique V-gene family were excluded. As a way to deal with suspected cross-contamination and a sequencing artifact, a later analysis dropped 450 to 600 nucleotide sequences that were highly shared and had low generation probability. For each public chain, a later analysis derived a clonal expansion index from normalized ranks of inferred template counts within each repertoire. In a later analysis, generation probabilities were computed using a VDJ recombination model fitted to out-of-frame rearrangements, and the results were checked against IGoR. Hypergeometric tests were used in a later analysis to score TCR-TCR, TCR-HLA and TCR-CMV co-occurrence, with a repertoire-size bias correction applied to the TCR pairs. A later analysis estimated false discovery rates by permuting HLA or CMV assignments 20 times. In a later analysis, co-occurring TCRs were grouped using DBSCAN, with TCRdist sequence similarity added in when clustering inside HLA-allele-positive subsets. Co-occurrence clustering excluded repertoires with fewer than 30,000 or more than 120,000 public chains, plus five with anomalous nucleotide sharing. TCRdb obtained this table from immuneACCESS and retained in-frame rearrangements with V and J assigned. These tables miss some clones; where compared with another copy, unresolved V genes account for less than half of the shortfall, and the remainder is unexplained. From that table come the V and J calls and clone size; the DNA was used to work out D and trimming. This sample has nearly 110,000 clones in its table, and more than 60% of those were observed once. The ten largest clones take up roughly 6% of the sample.

Relative to germline, V is missing 4 bases and J is missing 0 bases, with 4 bases of the junction outside any gene match. CDR1 and CDR2 are read off the germline V gene as SGHRS and YFSETQ. The CDR3 runs 16 amino acids, cysteine and phenylalanine included. Only the CDR3 DNA stays, 48 bases, in frame from base 1. The TCR sequence derives from a woman between 50 and 59 years old in good health and CMV-seropositive. Sample: PBMCs. The rearranged chain carries TRBV5-1 and TRBJ2-1; 10 middle bases align to TRBD2. The CDR3 amino acid sequence is: CASSLLAGGSYNEQFF. The nucleotide sequence is TGCGCCAGCAGCCTATTAGCGGGGGGCTCCTACAATGAGCAGTTCTTC.